The subject of this entry is one TCR beta chain. Its antigen is unknown. Per-base quality was not reported, and no clone a single base away is much larger than it. CDR1 and CDR2 were assigned from the germline V gene as MGHRA and YSYEKL. The CDR3 runs 15 amino acids, cysteine and phenylalanine included. Only the CDR3 region is kept as DNA, spanning 45 bases read in frame from base 1. Trimming takes 3 bases from V and 6 bases from J, and the germline ends sit 15 bases apart. The data are from a study of T cell responses to AZD1222 COVID-19 vaccine (dated by TCRdb to 2020 to 2022). Regarding the complete study: AZD1222 recipients given second doses at about 4 weeks or at about 12 weeks were pooled, since spike-specific TCR depth and breadth were not found to differ between the two schedules. TCR sequencing covered 233 trial participants: 200 to 210 given two doses of AZD1222 and about 26 given two doses of MenACWY control vaccine. Trial participants were enrolled by age into 18-55, 56-69 and 70-plus year subgroups, with approximately 160, 26 and 62 TCR-sequenced participants respectively. The research as a whole found: Because no day 14 peak-response samples were available, repertoires were characterized only after the peak T cell response. After two AZD1222 doses, both the breadth and the depth of spike-specific TCRs were significantly higher than at day 0 and than in MenACWY recipients. Reportedly, almost half of the unique spike-specific TCRs recognized epitopes lying outside the regions that are mutated in the B.1.351 and B.1.1.7 variants. Vaccine-associated CD4 TCRs spanned the whole spike protein, with dominant responses in regions 160-218 and 743-854. Only a handful of AZD1222 recipients were SARS-CoV-2 seropositive at baseline, limiting conclusions about previously exposed vaccinees. Participants were mostly white British and included more females than males, and it was suggested by the authors that clonal diversity may have been underestimated. The 56-69-year group was small, and its depth increase did not reach significance, likely because of low power.

This specimen's time point label, per the study, means: baseline before first vaccination. Vaccinee samples were obtained from the UK trials COV001 and COV002, which included a single-blind randomized controlled phase 2/3 trial of AZD1222 (ChAdOx1 nCoV-19) in healthy adults. For TCRbeta chain sequencing, PBMC samples from trial participants were taken at day 0 and at day 28 after the second dose. The CDR3 regions of human TCRbeta chains were analyzed by immunosequencing. The authors' pipeline ran thus. TCRs in the repertoires were matched against a reference library of SARS-CoV-2-specific TCRs that had been generated with the MIRA antigen-specificity platform. Breadth was defined as the fraction of unique TCRs that were SARS-CoV-2-associated. Depth was defined as the fraction of total T cells that were SARS-CoV-2-associated. Using the MIRA data, each spike-specific TCR was mapped to the spike region that the TCR reacts to and placed in a CD4 or CD8 class. Log10-transformed breadth and depth values were compared by one-way ANOVA with Sidak's multiple comparisons tests. Not all clones reach the TCRdb copy of this immuneACCESS table, which keeps in-frame sequences only. Checked studies attribute under half of the gap to unresolved V genes and leave the rest unexplained. For V, J and clone size, that table is used; D and trimming come from the DNA. Here the sample has about 110,000 clones; 86% occur a single time. Jointly, the top ten make up around 7.7% of the sample.

Recombination linked TRBV4-1 to TRBJ1-5, and TRBD1 may be the D gene, going by 5 matching bases. Sequences were derived from peripheral blood, sampled on day 0 of AZD1222 vaccination. The receptor's source is an adult in good health. The CDR3: CASSQPGATGQPQHF. The bases read TGCGCCAGCAGCCAGCCCGGGGCGACCGGTCAGCCCCAGCATTTT.